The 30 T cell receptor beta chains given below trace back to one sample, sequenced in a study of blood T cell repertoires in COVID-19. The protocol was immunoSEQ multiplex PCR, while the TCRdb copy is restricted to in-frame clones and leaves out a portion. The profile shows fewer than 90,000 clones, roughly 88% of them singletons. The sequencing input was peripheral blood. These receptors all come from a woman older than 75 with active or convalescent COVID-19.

The DNA for the CDR3 is TGTGCTAGTGGTTTGGCACCGACTAGCGGGAGAACCTACGAGCAGTACTTC. Protein: CASGLAPTSGRTYEQYF. The V call is TRBV12-5, the J call TRBJ2-7; the match to TRBD2 covers 12 bases. The junction had 6 bases not matched to a gene; V was cut back by 1 base and J by 2 bases. This CDR3 comprises 17 residues. CDR1 is LGHNT and CDR2 is FRNRAP in the germline V gene.

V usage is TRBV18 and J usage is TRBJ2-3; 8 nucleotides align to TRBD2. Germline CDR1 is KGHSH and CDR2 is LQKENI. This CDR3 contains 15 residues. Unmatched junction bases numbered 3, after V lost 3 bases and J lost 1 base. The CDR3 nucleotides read TGTGCCAGCTCACCCCGGCGGGGGGGCACAGATACGCAGTATTTT. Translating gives CASSPRRGGTDTQYF.

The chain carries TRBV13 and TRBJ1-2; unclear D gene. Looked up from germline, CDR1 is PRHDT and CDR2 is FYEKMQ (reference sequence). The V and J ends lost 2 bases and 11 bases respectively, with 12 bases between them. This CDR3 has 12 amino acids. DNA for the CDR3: TGTGCCAGCAGCTTACCGGGCCGAGGGTACACCTTC. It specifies CASSLPGRGYTF.

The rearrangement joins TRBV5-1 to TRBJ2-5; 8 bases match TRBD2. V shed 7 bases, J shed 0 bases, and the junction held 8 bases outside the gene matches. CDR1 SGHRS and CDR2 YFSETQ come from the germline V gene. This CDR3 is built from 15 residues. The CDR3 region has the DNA TGCGCCAGCGGCGTAGCGGGGCCGTACCAAGAGACCCAGTACTTC. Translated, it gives CASGVAGPYQETQYF. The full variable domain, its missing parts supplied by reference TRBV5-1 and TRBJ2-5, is KAGVTQTPRYLIKTRGQQVTLSCSPISGHRSVSWYQQTPGQGLQFLFEYFSETQRNKGNFPGRFSGRQFSNSRSEMNVSTLELGDSALYLCASGVAGPYQETQYFGPGTRLLVL.

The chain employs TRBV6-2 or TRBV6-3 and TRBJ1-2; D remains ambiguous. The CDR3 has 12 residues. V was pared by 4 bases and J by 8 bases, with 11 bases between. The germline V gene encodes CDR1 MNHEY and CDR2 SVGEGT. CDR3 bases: TGTGCCAGCAGTTTTGGTCAAGCGGGCTACACCTTC. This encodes CASSFGQAGYTF.

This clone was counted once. CDR3 sequence (DNA): TGTGCCAGCGGACTAGCGGGAGAGGGGGCGTCCTACAATGAGCAGTTCTTC. Its translation: CASGLAGEGASYNEQFF. The gene calls are TRBV4-2 and TRBJ2-1, with TRBD2 matching 13 bases. Germline V gene lookup returns CDR1 LGHNA and CDR2 YNFKEQ. After removal of 8 bases from V and 1 base from J, the junction contained 8 bases not matched to a gene. This CDR3 is built from 17 residues.

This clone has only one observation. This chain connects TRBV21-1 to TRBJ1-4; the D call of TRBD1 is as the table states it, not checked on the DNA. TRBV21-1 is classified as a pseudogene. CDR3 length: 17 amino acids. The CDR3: CASSKDQIHATNEKLFF. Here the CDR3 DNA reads TGTGCCAGCAGCAAAGATCAGATCCATGCAACTAATGAAAAACTGTTTTTT.

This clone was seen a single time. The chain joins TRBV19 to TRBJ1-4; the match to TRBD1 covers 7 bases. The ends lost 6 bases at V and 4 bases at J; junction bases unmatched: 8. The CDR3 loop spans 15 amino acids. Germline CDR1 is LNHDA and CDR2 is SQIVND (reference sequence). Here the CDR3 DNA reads TGTGCCAGTAGCCGCACAGGGGCCTATAATGAAAAACTGTTTTTT. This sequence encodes CASSRTGAYNEKLFF.

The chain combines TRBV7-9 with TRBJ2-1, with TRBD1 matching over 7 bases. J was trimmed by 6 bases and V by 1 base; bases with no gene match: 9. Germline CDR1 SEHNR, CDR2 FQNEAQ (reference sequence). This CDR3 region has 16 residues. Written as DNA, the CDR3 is TGTGCCAGCAGCTTAGTAGGGGGCTGGTACAGCAATGAGCAGTTCTTC. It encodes CASSLVGGWYSNEQFF.

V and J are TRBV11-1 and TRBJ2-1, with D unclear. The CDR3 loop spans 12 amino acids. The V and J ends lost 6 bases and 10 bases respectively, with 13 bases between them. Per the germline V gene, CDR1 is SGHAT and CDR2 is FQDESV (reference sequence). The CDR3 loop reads CASSPVREEQFF. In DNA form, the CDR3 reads TGTGCCAGCAGTCCGGTCCGCGAGGAGCAGTTCTTC.

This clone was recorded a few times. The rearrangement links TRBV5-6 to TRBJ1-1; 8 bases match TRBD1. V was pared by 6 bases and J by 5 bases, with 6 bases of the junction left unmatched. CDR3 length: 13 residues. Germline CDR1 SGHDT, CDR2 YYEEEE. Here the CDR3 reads CASTADRVTEAFF. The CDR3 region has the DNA TGTGCCAGCACCGCGGACAGGGTAACTGAAGCTTTCTTT.

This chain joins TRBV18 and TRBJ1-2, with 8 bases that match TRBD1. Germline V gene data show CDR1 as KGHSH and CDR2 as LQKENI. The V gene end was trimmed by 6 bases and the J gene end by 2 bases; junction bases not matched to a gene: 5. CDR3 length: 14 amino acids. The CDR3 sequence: CASSDQGANYGYTF. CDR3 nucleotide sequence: TGTGCCAGCTCTGACCAGGGGGCGAACTATGGCTACACCTTC.

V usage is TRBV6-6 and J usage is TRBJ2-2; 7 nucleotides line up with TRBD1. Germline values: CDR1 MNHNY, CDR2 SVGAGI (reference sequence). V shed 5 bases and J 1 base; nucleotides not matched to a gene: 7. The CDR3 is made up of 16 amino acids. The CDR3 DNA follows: TGTGCCAGCAGTAAAACAGGGGTGCGGAACACCGGGGAGCTGTTTTTT. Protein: CASSKTGVRNTGELFF.

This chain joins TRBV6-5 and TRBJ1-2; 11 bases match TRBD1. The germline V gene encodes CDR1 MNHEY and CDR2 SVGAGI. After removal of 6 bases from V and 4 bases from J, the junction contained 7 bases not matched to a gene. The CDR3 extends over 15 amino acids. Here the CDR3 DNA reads TGTGCCAGCAGCAGTTGGACAGGGGGCCCCTATGGCTACACCTTC. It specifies CASSSWTGGPYGYTF.

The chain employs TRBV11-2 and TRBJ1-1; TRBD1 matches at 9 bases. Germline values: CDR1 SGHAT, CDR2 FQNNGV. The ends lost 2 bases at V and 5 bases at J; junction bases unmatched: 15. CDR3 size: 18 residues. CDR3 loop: CASSLNNIPGTGRTEAFF. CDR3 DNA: TGTGCCAGCAGCTTAAATAATATCCCCGGGACAGGGCGGACTGAAGCTTTCTTT.

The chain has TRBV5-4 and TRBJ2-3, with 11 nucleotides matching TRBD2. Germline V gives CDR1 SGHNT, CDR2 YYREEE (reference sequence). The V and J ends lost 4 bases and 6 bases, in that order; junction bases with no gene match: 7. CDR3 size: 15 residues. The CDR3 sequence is CASSTPSGGRDTQYF. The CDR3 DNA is TGTGCCAGCAGCACTCCTAGCGGGGGGAGGGATACGCAGTATTTT.

The CDR3 DNA reads TGTGCCAGCTCACCACCATCAGGGGCGAATCATAATGAGCAGTTCTTC. It specifies CASSPPSGANHNEQFF. The chain carries TRBV18 and TRBJ2-1; the D gene is possibly TRBD1 (6 bases). V was trimmed by 0 bases and J by 7 bases, leaving 16 bases between them. Germline V gene data show CDR1 as KGHSH and CDR2 as LQKENI. This CDR3 is built from 16 residues.

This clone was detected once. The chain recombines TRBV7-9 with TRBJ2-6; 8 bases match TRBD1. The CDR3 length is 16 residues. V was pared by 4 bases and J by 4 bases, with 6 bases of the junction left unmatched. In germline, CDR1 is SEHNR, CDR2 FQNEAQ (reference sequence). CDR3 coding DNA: TGTGCCAGCAGCTGGGGACAGGCGCCGGGGGCCAACGTCCTGACTTTC. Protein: CASSWGQAPGANVLTF.

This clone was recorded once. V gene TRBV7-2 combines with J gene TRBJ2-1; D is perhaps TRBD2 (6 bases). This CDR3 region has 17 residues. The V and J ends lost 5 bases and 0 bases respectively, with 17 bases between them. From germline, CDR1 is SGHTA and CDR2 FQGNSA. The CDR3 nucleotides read TGTGCCAGCAGCCCCCAGGTAGTGGGAGGCTCCTACAATGAGCAGTTCTTC. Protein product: CASSPQVVGGSYNEQFF.

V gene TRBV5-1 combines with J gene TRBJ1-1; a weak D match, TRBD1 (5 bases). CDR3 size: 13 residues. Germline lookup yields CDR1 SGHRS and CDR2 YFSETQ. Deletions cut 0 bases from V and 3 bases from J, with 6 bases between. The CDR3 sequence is CASSLVGDTEAFF. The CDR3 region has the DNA TGCGCCAGCAGCTTGGTAGGGGACACTGAAGCTTTCTTT.

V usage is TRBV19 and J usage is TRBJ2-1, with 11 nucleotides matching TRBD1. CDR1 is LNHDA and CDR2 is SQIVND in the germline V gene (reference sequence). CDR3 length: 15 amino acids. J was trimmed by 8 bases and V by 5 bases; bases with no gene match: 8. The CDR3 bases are TGTGCCAGTAGTCCCCGGACAGGGGGCACCGATGAGCAGTTCTTC. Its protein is CASSPRTGGTDEQFF.

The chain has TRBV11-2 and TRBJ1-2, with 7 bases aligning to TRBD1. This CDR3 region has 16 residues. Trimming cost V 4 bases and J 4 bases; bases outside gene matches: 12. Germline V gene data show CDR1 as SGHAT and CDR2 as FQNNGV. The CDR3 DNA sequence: TGTGCCAGCAGCTCCCCGCGACAGGGCATTCCCTATGGCTACACCTTC. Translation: CASSSPRQGIPYGYTF.

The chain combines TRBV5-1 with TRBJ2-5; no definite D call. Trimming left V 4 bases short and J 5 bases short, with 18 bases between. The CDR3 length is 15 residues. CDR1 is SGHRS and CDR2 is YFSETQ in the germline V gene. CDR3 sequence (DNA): TGCGCCAGCAGCCTCAACCGAGTTAACCTTGAGACCCAGTACTTC. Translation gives CASSLNRVNLETQYF.

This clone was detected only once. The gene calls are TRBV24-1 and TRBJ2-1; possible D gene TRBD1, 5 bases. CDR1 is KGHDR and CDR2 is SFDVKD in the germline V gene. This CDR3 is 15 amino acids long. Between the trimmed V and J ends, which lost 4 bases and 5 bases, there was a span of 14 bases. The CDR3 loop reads CATSDLLQGDNEQFF. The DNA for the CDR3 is TGTGCCACCAGTGACCTATTGCAGGGCGACAATGAGCAGTTCTTC.

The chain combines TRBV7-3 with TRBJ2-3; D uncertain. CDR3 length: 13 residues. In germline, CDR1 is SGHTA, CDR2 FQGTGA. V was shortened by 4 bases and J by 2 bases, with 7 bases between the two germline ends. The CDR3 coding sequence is TGTGCCAGCAGCTCAGATACCACAGATACGCAGTATTTT. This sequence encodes CASSSDTTDTQYF.

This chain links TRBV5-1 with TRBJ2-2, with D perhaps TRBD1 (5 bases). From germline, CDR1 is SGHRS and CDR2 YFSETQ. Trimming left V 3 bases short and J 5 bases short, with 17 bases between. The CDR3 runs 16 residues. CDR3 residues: CASSSRTRVVTGELFF. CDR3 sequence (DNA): TGCGCCAGCAGCTCCAGAACCAGGGTAGTGACCGGGGAGCTGTTTTTT.

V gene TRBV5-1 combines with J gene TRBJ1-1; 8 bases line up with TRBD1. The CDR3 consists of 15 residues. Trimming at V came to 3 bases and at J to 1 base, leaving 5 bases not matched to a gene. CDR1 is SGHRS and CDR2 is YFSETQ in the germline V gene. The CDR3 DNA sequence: TGCGCCAGCAGCTCGCAGGGGGCCAGGAACACTGAAGCTTTCTTT. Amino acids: CASSSQGARNTEAFF.

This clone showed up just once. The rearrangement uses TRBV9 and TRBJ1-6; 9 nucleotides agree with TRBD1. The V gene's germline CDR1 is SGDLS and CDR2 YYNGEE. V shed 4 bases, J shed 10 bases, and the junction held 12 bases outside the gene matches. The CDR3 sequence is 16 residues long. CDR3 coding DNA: TGTGCCAGCAGCTCGCGTTCGGGACAGGGAGGGTCACCCCTCCACTTT. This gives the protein CASSSRSGQGGSPLHF.

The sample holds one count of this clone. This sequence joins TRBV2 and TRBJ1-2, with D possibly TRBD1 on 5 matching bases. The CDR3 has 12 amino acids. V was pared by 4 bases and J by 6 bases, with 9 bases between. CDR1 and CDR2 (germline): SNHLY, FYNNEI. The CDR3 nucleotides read TGTGCCAGCAGTGTAGGGGTCGATGGCTACACCTTC. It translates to CASSVGVDGYTF. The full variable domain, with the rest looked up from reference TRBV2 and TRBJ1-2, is EPEVTQTPSHQVTQMGQEVILRCVPISNHLYFYWYRQILGQKVEFLVSFYNNEISEKSEIFDDQFSVERPDGSNFTLKIRSTKLEDSAMYFCASSVGVDGYTFGSGTRLTVV.

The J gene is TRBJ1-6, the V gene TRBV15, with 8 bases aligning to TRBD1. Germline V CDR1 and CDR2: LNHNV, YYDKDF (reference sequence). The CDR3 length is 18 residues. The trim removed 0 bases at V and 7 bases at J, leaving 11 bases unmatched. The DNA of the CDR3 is TGTGCCACCAGCAGAGATATTCTGGCAGGGGGCTCGAATTCACCCCTCCACTTT. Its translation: CATSRDILAGGSNSPLHF. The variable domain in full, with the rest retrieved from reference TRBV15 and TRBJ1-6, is DAMVIQNPRYQVTQFGKPVTLSCSQTLNHNVMYWYQQKSSQAPKLLFHYYDKDFNNEADTPDNFQSRRPNTSFCFLDIRSPGLGDTAMYLCATSRDILAGGSNSPLHFGNGTRLTVT.